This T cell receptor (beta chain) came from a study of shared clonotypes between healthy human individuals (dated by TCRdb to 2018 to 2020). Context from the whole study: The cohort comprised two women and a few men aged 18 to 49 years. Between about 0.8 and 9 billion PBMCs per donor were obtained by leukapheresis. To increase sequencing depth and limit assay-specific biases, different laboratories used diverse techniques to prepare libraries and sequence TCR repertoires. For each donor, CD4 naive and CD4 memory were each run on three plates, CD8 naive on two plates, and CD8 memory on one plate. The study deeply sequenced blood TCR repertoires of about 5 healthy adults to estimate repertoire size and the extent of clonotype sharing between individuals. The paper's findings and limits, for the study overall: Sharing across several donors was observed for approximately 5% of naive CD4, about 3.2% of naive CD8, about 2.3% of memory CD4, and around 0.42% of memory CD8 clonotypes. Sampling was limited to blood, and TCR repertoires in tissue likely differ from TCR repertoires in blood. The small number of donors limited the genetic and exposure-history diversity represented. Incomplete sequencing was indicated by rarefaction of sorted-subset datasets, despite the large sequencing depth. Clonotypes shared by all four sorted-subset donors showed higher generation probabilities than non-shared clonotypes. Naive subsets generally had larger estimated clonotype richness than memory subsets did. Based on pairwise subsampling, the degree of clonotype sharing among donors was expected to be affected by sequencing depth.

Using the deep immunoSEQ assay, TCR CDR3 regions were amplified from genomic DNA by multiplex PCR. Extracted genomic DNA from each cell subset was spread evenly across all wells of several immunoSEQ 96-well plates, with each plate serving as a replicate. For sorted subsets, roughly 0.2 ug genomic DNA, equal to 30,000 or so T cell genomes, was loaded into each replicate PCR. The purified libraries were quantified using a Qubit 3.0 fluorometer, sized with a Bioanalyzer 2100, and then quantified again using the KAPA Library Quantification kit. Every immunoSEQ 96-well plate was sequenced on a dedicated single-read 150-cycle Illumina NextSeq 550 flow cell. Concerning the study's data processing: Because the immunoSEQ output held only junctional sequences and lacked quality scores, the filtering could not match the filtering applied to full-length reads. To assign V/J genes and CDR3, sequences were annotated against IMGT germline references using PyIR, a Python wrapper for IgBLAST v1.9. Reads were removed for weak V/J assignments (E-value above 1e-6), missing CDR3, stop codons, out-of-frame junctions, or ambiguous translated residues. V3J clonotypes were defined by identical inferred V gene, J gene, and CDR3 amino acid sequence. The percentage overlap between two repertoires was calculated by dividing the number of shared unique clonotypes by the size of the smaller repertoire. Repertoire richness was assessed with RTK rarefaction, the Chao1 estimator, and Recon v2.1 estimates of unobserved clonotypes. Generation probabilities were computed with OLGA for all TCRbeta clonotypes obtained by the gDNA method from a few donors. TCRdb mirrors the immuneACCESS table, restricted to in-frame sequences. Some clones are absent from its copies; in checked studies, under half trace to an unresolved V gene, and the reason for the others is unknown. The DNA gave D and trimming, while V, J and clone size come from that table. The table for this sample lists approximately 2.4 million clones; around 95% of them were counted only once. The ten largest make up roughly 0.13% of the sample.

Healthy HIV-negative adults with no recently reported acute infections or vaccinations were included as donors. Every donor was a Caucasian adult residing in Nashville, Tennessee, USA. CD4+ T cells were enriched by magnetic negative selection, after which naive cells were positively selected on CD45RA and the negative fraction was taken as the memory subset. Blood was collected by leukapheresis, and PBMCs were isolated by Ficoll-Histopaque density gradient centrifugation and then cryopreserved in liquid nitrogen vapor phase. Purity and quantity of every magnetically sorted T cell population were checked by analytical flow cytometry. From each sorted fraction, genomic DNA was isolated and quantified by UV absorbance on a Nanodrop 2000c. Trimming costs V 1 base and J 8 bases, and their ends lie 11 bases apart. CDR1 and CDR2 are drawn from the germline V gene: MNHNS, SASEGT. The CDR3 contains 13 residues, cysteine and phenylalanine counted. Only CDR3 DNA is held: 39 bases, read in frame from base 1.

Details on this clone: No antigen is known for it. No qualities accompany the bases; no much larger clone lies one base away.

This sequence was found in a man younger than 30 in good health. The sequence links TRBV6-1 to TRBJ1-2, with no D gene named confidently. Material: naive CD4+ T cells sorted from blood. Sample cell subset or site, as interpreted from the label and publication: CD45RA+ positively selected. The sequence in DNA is TGTGCCAGCAGTGAAGACAGTTCGGGGGGCTACACCTTC. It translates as CASSEDSSGGYTF.